This is a list of T cell receptor beta chains from one sample in a study of shared clonotypes between healthy human individuals. Only in-frame clones appear in the TCRdb table, and some are missing; sequencing was by immunoSEQ multiplex PCR. The data hold 98,000 or so clones, with 55% to 70% observed a single time. The specimen was memory CD8+ T cells sorted from blood. The source is a woman aged 25-40 years in good health. Each CDR3 is given with its conserved first and last residue. D genes are given only for firm matches. Size is stated for part of the rows, as once, few or many counts, or as a class when the clone is expanded.

J | D | size | V | CDR3 | DNA
TRBJ1-2 | . | . | TRBV11-3 | CASSNPSGGEPNYGYTF | TGTGCCAGCAGCAACCCCTCGGGGGGGGAACCTAACTATGGCTACACCTTC
TRBJ1-1 | TRBD1 | . | TRBV4-1 | CASIPQAQGAYTEAFF | TGCGCCAGCATCCCTCAAGCTCAGGGGGCTTACACTGAAGCTTTCTTT
TRBJ2-2 | . | many | TRBV11-2 | CASREQGDGELFF | TGTGCCAGCAGAGAACAGGGAGACGGGGAGCTGTTTTTT
TRBJ2-3 | . | . | TRBV6-5 | CASRTHFTHTQYF | TGTGCCAGCAGAACCCATTTCACTCATACGCAGTATTTT
TRBJ2-2 | . | . | TRBV19 | CASRGGIANTGELFF | TGTGCCAGTAGAGGGGGGATAGCGAACACCGGGGAGCTGTTTTTT
TRBJ2-7 | . | . | TRBV18 | CASSPDYLQTYEQYF | TGTGCCAGCTCACCAGACTATCTACAGACCTACGAGCAGTACTTC
TRBJ2-3 | TRBD2 | . | TRBV4-2 | CASSPSLAGGPVTQYF | TGTGCCAGCAGCCCCAGCCTAGCGGGAGGACCGGTGACGCAGTATTTT
TRBJ2-7 | . | . | TRBV20-1 | CSARGTYEQYF | TGCAGTGCTAGAGGGACCTACGAGCAGTACTTC
TRBJ1-5 | TRBD1 | many | TRBV6-1 | CASRAGTGGQPQHF | TGTGCCAGCAGGGCCGGGACAGGGGGCCAGCCCCAGCATTTT
TRBJ2-2 | . | . | TRBV5-1 | CASSFDRASRTGELFF | TGCGCCAGCAGCTTTGACAGAGCTAGTAGGACCGGGGAGCTGTTTTTT
TRBJ2-7 | . | . | TRBV4-2 | CASSQGAPARTEQYF | TGTGCCAGCAGCCAAGGGGCTCCGGCGCGAACCGAGCAGTACTTC
TRBJ2-3 | TRBD2 | . | TRBV7-9 | CASSSGTSGRFRPDTQYF | TGTGCCAGCAGCTCCGGGACTAGCGGGAGGTTCCGGCCAGATACGCAGTATTTT
TRBJ1-5 | . | . | TRBV28 | CASSPMISNQPQHF | TGTGCCAGCAGTCCGATGATCAGCAATCAGCCCCAGCATTTT
TRBJ2-5 | . | . | TRBV9 | CASSVAGSQETQYF | TGTGCCAGCAGCGTAGCCGGGAGTCAAGAGACCCAGTACTTC
TRBJ2-7 | . | once | TRBV7-6 | CASSARGQFEQYF | TGTGCCAGCAGCGCGCGGGGACAGTTCGAGCAGTACTTC
TRBJ2-5 | TRBD2 | . | TRBV19 | CASSKLAGSYQETQYF | TGTGCCAGTAGTAAACTAGCGGGATCGTACCAAGAGACCCAGTACTTC
TRBJ2-6 | . | . | TRBV29-1 | CSVHRSLAQSRANVLTF | TGCAGCGTTCATAGATCACTAGCACAAAGTCGGGCCAACGTCCTGACTTTC
TRBJ1-2 | . | . | TRBV13 | CASSRHSANYGYTF | TGTGCCAGCAGCCGCCACTCGGCTAACTATGGCTACACCTTC
TRBJ1-2 | . | once | TRBV4-1 | CASSQDRGVRNGYTF | TGCGCCAGCAGCCAAGATCGGGGGGTAAGGAATGGCTACACCTTC
TRBJ2-1 | . | few | TRBV5-4 | CASSFRDEQFF | TGTGCCAGCAGCTTTAGGGATGAGCAGTTCTTC
TRBJ1-5 | . | few | TRBV18 | CASSPTDSNQPQHF | TGTGCCAGCTCACCGACAGATAGCAATCAGCCCCAGCATTTT
TRBJ2-1 | TRBD2 | . | TRBV6-6 | CASSSLAGEGEEQFF | TGTGCCAGCAGTTCCCTAGCGGGGGAGGGTGAGGAGCAGTTCTTC
TRBJ1-1 | . | . | TRBV19 | CASSVFGYMNTEAFF | TGTGCCAGTAGTGTTTTTGGGTACATGAACACTGAAGCTTTCTTT